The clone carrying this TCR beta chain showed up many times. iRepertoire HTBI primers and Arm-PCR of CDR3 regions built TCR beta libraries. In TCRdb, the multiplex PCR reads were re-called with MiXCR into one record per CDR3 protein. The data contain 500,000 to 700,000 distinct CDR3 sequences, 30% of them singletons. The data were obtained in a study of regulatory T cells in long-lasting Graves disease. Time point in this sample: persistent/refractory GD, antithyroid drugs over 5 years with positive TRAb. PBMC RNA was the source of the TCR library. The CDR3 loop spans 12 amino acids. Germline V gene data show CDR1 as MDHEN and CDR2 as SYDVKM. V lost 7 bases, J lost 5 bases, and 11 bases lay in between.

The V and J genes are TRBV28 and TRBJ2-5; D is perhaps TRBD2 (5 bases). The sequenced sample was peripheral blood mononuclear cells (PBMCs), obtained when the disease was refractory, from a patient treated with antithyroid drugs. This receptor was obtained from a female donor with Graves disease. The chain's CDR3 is CASMDSWETQYF. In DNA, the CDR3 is TGTGCCAGCATGGACTCCTGGGAGACCCAGTACTTC.